The 3 T cell receptor beta chains listed next were all sequenced from one sample in a study of blood T cell repertoires in COVID-19. Some clones are missing from TCRdb's copy, which holds only in-frame ones; the method was immunoSEQ multiplex PCR. Of 200,000 to 250,000 clones in the sample, roughly 85% were seen once. Sequenced sample: peripheral blood. Source of these receptors: a woman in her 70s with COVID-19, enrolled during active disease.

V gene TRBV5-6 combines with J gene TRBJ2-3; 10 bases fit TRBD2. The CDR3 totals 15 residues. The trim removed 4 bases at V and 4 bases at J, leaving 6 bases unmatched. Germline V CDR1 and CDR2: SGHDT, YYEEEE. In DNA form, the CDR3 reads TGTGCCAGCAGCACCTTAGCGGGAGGCCCAGATACGCAGTATTTT. This translates into CASSTLAGGPDTQYF.

This chain links TRBV10-2 with TRBJ1-1, with D uncertain. Germline lookup yields CDR1 WSHSY and CDR2 SAAADI. V dropped 4 bases and J dropped 1 base, with 7 bases sitting between them. This CDR3 region has 13 residues. CDR3 nucleotides: TGCGCCAGCAGTGTGGAGGGGAACACTGAAGCTTTCTTT. Protein product: CASSVEGNTEAFF.

The chain couples TRBV28 to TRBJ2-5; a weak D match, TRBD1 (6 bases). The CDR3 is 14 amino acids. V gave up 5 bases and J gave up 4 bases, with 14 bases separating them. CDR1 and CDR2 from the germline V gene are MDHEN and SYDVKM. CDR3 amino acids: CASSGKDRGETQYF. Here the CDR3 DNA reads TGTGCCAGCAGTGGGAAGGACAGAGGAGAGACCCAGTACTTC.